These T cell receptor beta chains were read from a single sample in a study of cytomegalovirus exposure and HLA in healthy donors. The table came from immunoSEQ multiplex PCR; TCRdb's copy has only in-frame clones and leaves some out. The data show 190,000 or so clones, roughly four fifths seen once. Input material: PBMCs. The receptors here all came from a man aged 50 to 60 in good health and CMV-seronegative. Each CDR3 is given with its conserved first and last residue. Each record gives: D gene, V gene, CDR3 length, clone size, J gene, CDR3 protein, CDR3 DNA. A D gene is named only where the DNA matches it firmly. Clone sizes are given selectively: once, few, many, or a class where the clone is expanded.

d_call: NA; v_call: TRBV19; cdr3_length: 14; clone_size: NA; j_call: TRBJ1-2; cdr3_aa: CASSLLTGLRGYTF; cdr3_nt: TGTGCCAGTAGTCTACTCACAGGGTTGCGTGGCTACACCTTC
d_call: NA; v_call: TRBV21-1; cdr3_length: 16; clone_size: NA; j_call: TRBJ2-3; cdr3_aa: CASSKKSGRSTDTQYF; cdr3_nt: TGTGCCAGCAGCAAAAAGTCGGGTCGGAGCACAGATACGCAGTATTTT
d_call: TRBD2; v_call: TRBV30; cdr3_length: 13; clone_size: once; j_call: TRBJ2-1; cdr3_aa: CAWSQEAGGPQFF; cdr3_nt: TGTGCCTGGAGTCAGGAAGCGGGAGGGCCCCAGTTCTTC
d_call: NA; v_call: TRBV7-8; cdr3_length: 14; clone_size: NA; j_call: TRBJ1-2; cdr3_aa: CASSYNGANYGYTF; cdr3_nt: TGTGCCAGCAGCTACAACGGGGCTAACTATGGCTACACCTTC
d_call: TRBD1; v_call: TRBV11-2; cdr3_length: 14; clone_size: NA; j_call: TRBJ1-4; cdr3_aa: CASSSDRGNEKLFF; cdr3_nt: TGTGCCAGCAGCTCGGACAGGGGTAATGAAAAACTGTTTTTT
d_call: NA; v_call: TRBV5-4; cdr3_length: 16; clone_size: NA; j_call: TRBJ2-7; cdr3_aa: CASSLTTSRSSYEQYF; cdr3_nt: TGTGCCAGCAGCTTAACTACTAGCCGTAGCTCCTACGAGCAGTACTTC
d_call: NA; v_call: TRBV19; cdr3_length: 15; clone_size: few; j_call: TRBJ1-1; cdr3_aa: CASSMRGNLDTEAFF; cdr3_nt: TGTGCCAGTAGTATGAGGGGGAATTTGGACACTGAAGCTTTCTTT
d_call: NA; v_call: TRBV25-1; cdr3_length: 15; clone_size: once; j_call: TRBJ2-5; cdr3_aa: CASSAIGAPGETQYF; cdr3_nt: TGTGCCAGCAGTGCCATAGGGGCCCCGGGCGAGACCCAGTACTTC
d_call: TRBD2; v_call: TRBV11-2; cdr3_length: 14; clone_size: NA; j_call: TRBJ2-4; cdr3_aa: CASSSIAGRNIQYF; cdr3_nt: TGTGCCAGCAGTTCTATAGCGGGAAGAAACATTCAGTACTTC
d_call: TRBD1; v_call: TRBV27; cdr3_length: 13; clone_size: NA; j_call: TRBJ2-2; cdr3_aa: CASSGDRAGELFF; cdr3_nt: TGTGCCAGCAGCGGCGACAGGGCCGGGGAGCTGTTTTTT
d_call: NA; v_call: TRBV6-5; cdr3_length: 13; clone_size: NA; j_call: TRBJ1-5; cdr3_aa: CASSPLRREPQHF; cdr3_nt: TGTGCCAGCAGTCCACTTCGCAGGGAGCCCCAGCATTTT
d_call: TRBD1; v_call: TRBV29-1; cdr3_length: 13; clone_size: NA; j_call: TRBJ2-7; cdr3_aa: CSVEGDSSYEQYF; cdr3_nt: TGCAGCGTTGAAGGGGACAGTTCCTACGAGCAGTACTTC
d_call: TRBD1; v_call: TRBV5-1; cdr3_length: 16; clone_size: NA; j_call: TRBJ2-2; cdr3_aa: CASSWTGGQDTGELFF; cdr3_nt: TGCGCCAGCAGCTGGACAGGGGGCCAAGACACCGGGGAGCTGTTTTTT
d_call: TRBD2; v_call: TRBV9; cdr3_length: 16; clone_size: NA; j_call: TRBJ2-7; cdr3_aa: CASSPLGAGGSYEQYF; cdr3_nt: TGTGCCAGCAGCCCCCTAGGAGCGGGAGGATCCTACGAGCAGTACTTC
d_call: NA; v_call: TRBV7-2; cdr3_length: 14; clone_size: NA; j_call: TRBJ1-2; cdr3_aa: CASSSGLPLYGYTF; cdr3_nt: TGTGCCAGCAGTTCGGGACTGCCCCTCTATGGCTACACCTTC
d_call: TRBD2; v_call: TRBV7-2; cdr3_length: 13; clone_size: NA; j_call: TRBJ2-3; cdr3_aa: CASNIGGTDTQYF; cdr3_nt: TGTGCCAGCAACATCGGGGGGACAGATACGCAGTATTTT
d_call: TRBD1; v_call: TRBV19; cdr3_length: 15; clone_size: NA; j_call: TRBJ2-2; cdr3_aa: CASSSDRGWAGELFF; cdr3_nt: TGTGCCAGTAGTAGCGACAGGGGGTGGGCCGGGGAGCTGTTTTTT
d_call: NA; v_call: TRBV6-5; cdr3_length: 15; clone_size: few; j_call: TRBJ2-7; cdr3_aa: CASSKGHSSSYEQYF; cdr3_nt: TGTGCCAGCAGTAAGGGACACTCGAGCTCCTACGAGCAGTACTTC
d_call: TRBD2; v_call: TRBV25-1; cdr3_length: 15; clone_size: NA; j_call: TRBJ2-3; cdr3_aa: CASSTGAQRENTQYF; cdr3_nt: TGTGCCAGCAGTACGGGGGCTCAGCGGGAGAATACGCAGTATTTT
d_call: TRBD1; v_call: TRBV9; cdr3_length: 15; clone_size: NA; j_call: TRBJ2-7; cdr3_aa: CASSKGQGGYHEQYF; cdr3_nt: TGTGCCAGCAGCAAAGGACAGGGGGGGTATCACGAGCAGTACTTC
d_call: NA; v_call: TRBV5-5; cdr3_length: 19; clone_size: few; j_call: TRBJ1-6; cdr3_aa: CASSVAGGVSYSYNSPLHF; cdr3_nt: TGTGCCAGCAGTGTTGCGGGGGGCGTTTCATACTCCTATAATTCACCCCTCCACTTT
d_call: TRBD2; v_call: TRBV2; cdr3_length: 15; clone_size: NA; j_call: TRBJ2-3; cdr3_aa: CASTGTSGRSSTQYF; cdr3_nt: TGTGCCAGCACCGGGACTAGCGGTCGTTCTAGTACGCAGTATTTT
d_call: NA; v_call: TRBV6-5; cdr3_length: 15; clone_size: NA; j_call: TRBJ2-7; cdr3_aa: CASSSSRSGAYEQYF; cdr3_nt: TGTGCCAGCAGCTCCTCTCGGAGCGGAGCATACGAGCAGTACTTC
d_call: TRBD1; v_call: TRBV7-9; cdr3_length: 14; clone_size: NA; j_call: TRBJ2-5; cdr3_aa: CASSHGQGLKTQYF; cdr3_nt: TGTGCCAGCAGCCACGGACAGGGGTTGAAGACCCAGTACTTC
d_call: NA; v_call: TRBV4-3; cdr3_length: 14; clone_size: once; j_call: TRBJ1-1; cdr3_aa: CASSPTAFNTEAFF; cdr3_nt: TGCGCCAGCAGCCCGACAGCCTTTAACACTGAAGCTTTCTTT
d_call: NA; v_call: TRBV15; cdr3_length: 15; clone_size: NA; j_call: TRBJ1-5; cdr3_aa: CATSRDKHSNQPQHF; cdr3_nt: TGTGCCACCAGCAGAGATAAGCACAGCAATCAGCCCCAGCATTTT
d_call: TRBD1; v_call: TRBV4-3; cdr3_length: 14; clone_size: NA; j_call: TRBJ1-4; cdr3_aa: CASSHGQGNEKLFF; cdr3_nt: TGCGCCAGCAGCCACGGACAGGGGAATGAAAAACTGTTTTTT
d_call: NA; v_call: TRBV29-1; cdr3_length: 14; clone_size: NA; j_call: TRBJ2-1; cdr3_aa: CSVDTGLHYNEQFF; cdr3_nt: TGCAGCGTTGACACGGGACTCCACTACAATGAGCAGTTCTTC
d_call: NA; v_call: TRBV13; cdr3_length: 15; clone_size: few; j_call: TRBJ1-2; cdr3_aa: CASSHRQAAAYGYTF; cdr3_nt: TGTGCCAGCAGCCATCGACAGGCAGCGGCCTATGGCTACACCTTC
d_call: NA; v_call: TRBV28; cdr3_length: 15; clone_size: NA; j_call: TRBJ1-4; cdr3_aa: CASSLGGSANEKLFF; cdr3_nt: TGTGCCAGCAGTTTAGGGGGGTCGGCTAATGAAAAACTGTTTTTT
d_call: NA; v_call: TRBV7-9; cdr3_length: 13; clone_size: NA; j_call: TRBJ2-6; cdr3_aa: CASSRSGANVLTF; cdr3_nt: TGTGCCAGCAGCCGCTCTGGGGCCAACGTCCTGACTTTC
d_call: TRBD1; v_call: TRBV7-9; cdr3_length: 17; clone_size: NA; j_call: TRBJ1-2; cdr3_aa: CSSSLEGVRGLASGYTF; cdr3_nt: TGTTCCAGCAGCTTAGAAGGGGTCAGGGGGCTCGCAAGCGGCTACACCTTC
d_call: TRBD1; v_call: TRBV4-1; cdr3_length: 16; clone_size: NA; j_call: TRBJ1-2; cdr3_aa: CASSHNRGLSTSGYTF; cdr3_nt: TGCGCCAGCAGCCACAACAGGGGGCTAAGTACAAGCGGCTACACCTTC
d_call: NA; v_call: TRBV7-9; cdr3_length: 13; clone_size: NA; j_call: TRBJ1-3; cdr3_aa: CASSSSSGNTIYF; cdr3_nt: TGTGCCAGCAGCTCTAGCTCTGGAAACACCATATATTTT
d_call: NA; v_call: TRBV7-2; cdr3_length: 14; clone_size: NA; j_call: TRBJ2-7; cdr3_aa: CASSKGAPTYEQYF; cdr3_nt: TGTGCCAGCAGCAAAGGGGCCCCGACCTACGAGCAGTACTTC
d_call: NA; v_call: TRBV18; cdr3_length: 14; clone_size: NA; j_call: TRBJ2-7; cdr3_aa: CASSPRGNTYEQYF; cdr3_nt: TGTGCCAGCTCACCCCGGGGGAATACCTACGAGCAGTACTTC
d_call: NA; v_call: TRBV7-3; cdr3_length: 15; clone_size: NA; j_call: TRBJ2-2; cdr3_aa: CASSLQGLNTGELFF; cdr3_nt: TGTGCCAGCAGCTTACAGGGCTTGAACACCGGGGAGCTGTTTTTT
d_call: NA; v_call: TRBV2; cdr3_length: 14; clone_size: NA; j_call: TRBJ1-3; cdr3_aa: CASSRSFSGNTIYF; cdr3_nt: TGTGCCAGCAGCAGGTCTTTCTCTGGAAACACCATATATTTT
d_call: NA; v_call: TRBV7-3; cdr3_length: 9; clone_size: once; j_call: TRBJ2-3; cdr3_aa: CASADTQYF; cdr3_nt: TGTGCCAGCGCGGATACGCAGTATTTT
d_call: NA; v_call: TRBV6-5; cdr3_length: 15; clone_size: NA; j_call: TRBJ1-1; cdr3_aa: CASSLRGGGNTEAFF; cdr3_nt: TGTGCCAGCAGCCTCAGGGGTGGGGGTAACACTGAAGCTTTCTTT
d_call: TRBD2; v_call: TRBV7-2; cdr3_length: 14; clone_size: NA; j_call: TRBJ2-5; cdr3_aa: CASSLGTRLETQYF; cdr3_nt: TGTGCCAGCAGCTTAGGGACTAGGTTGGAGACCCAGTACTTC
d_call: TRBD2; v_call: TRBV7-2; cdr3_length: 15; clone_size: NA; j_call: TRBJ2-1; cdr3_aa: CASSLGLAGDNEQFF; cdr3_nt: TGTGCCAGCAGCTTAGGACTAGCGGGGGACAATGAGCAGTTCTTC
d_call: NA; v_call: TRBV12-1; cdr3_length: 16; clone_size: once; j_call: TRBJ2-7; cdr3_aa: CASSFAPTLIHCEQYF; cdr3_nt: TGTGCCAGCAGCTTTGCCCCTACTCTAATTCACTGCGAGCAGTACTTC
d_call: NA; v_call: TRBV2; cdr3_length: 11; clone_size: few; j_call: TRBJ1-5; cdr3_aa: CASSDYGPQHF; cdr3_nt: TGTGCCAGCAGTGACTATGGGCCCCAGCATTTT
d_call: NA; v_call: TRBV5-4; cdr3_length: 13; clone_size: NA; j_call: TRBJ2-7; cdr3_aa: CASSLYEVYEQYF; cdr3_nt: TGTGCCAGCAGCTTGTATGAGGTCTACGAGCAGTACTTC
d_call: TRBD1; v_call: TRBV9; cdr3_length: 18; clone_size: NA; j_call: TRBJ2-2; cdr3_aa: CASSPLGGQGANTGELFF; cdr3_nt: TGTGCCAGCAGCCCTCTTGGGGGACAGGGGGCGAACACCGGGGAGCTGTTTTTT
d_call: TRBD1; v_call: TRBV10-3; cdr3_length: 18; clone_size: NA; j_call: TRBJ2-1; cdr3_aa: CAISGWEIGQATNNEQFF; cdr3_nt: TGTGCCATCAGTGGGTGGGAGATCGGACAGGCAACGAACAATGAGCAGTTCTTC
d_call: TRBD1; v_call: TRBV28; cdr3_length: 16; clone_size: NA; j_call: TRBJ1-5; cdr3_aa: CASRTSTGGYNQPQHF; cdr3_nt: TGTGCCAGCAGAACCTCGACAGGGGGCTACAATCAGCCCCAGCATTTT
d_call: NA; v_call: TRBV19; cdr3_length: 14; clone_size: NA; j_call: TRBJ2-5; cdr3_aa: CASSPGGRQETQYF; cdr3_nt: TGTGCCAGTAGCCCCGGGGGAAGACAAGAGACCCAGTACTTC
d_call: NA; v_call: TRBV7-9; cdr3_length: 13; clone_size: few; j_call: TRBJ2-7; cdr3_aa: CASSPDTGYEQYF; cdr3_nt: TGTGCCAGCAGCCCCGATACAGGATACGAGCAGTACTTC
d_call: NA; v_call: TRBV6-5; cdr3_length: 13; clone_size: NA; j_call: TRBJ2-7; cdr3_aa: CASRDGSHYEQYF; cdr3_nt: TGTGCCAGCAGGGACGGGAGCCACTACGAGCAGTACTTC
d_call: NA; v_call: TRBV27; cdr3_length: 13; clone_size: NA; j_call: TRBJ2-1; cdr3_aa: CASRGLSYNEQFF; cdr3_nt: TGTGCCAGCAGGGGGCTTTCCTACAATGAGCAGTTCTTC
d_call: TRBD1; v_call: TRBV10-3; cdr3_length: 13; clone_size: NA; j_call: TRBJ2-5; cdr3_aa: CAITRGQGETQYF; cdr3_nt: TGTGCCATCACCAGGGGACAGGGAGAGACCCAGTACTTC